Listed below are T cell receptor beta chains from one sample, sequenced in a study of blood T cell repertoires in COVID-19. Data came from immunoSEQ multiplex PCR; TCRdb stores just in-frame clones and leaves some out. The table lists approximately 52,000 clones, 85% to 90% of them singletons. Sequencing was done on a sample of peripheral blood. Every receptor here comes from a man aged 55 to 70 with active COVID-19. CDR3s include the opening cysteine and the closing phenylalanine or tryptophan. Fields, in order: CDR3 DNA, CDR3 protein, V gene, CDR3 length, clone size, J gene, D gene. The D gene is left open where the match is weak. Size values are once, few and many counts, or a class for expanded clones, and some rows have none.

DNA: TGTGCCAGCAGCCGTTGGACAGGGAAGAGCAATGAGCAGTTCTTC; CDR3: CASSRWTGKSNEQFF; V: TRBV6-2/TRBV6-3; length: 15; size: once; J: TRBJ2-1; D: TRBD1
DNA: TGTGCCAGCAGCCACGGTTCTCACTCCTACAATGAGCAGTTCTTC; CDR3: CASSHGSHSYNEQFF; V: TRBV3-1/TRBV3-2; length: 15; size: .; J: TRBJ2-1; D: .
DNA: TGTGCCGGAACCAGAACAGGGTATGACCAGCCCCAGCATTTT; CDR3: CAGTRTGYDQPQHF; V: TRBV6-5; length: 14; size: .; J: TRBJ1-5; D: .
DNA: TGTGCCAGCAGCTTCCCGGGGAGAGTAGGTGAGCAGTACTTC; CDR3: CASSFPGRVGEQYF; V: TRBV5-4; length: 14; size: .; J: TRBJ2-7; D: .
DNA: TGTGCCAGCAGCTTAGACCCCCGAGTCCCCAACTATGGCTACACCTTC; CDR3: CASSLDPRVPNYGYTF; V: TRBV11-2; length: 16; size: .; J: TRBJ1-2; D: .
DNA: TGTGCCAGCAGTGAAGTCATGAGAGGCTACACCTTC; CDR3: CASSEVMRGYTF; V: TRBV6-1; length: 12; size: .; J: TRBJ1-2; D: .
DNA: TGTGCCAGCAGAAGGACAGGGGGCCGAAACTATGGCTACACCTTC; CDR3: CASRRTGGRNYGYTF; V: TRBV6-5; length: 15; size: .; J: TRBJ1-2; D: TRBD1
DNA: TGTGCCAGCAGTTATCGTCGGTATCTGGACACTGAAGCTTTCTTT; CDR3: CASSYRRYLDTEAFF; V: TRBV6-2/TRBV6-3; length: 15; size: .; J: TRBJ1-1; D: .
DNA: TGTGCCAGCAGCAAAGCGGGAGTGGGGCTCCAAGAGACCCAGTACTTC; CDR3: CASSKAGVGLQETQYF; V: TRBV13; length: 16; size: .; J: TRBJ2-5; D: TRBD2
DNA: TGCGCCAGCAGCCAAGAAGGGGGACATCACACAGATACGCAGTATTTT; CDR3: CASSQEGGHHTDTQYF; V: TRBV4-3; length: 16; size: .; J: TRBJ2-3; D: .
DNA: TGTGCCAGCAGCATTACAGCTTACAATGAGCAGTTCTTC; CDR3: CASSITAYNEQFF; V: TRBV11-3; length: 13; size: .; J: TRBJ2-1; D: .
DNA: TGTGCCAGCAGCCCCAGACTAGTGGGCACCGGGGAGCTGTTTTTT; CDR3: CASSPRLVGTGELFF; V: TRBV9; length: 15; size: .; J: TRBJ2-2; D: .
DNA: TGTGCCAGCAGCAAGGATCAGGATGAAAAACTGTTTTTT; CDR3: CASSKDQDEKLFF; V: TRBV5-6; length: 13; size: .; J: TRBJ1-4; D: .
DNA: TGCGCCAGCCAACCTTCCTCTAGCGGGAGGACATATGAGCAGTTCTTC; CDR3: CASQPSSSGRTYEQFF; V: TRBV5-1; length: 16; size: few; J: TRBJ2-1; D: TRBD2
DNA: TGCAGTGCTACCAGGGTAGAGACCCAGTACTTC; CDR3: CSATRVETQYF; V: TRBV20-1; length: 11; size: .; J: TRBJ2-5; D: .
DNA: TGTGCCAGCAGCTTACTCGGGAGGAGCAACGAGCAGTACTTC; CDR3: CASSLLGRSNEQYF; V: TRBV11-1; length: 14; size: .; J: TRBJ2-7; D: TRBD2
DNA: TGTGCCAGCAGCTTAATGGCCGCGGTCCACGAGCAGTACTTC; CDR3: CASSLMAAVHEQYF; V: TRBV7-2; length: 14; size: .; J: TRBJ2-7; D: .
DNA: TGTGCCAGCAGTCCACAGGGGGCTGGTAATCAGCCCCAGCATTTT; CDR3: CASSPQGAGNQPQHF; V: TRBV6-2/TRBV6-3; length: 15; size: .; J: TRBJ1-5; D: TRBD1
DNA: TGTGCCAGCAGCCCCCGAGGAGGGAGTACTGAAGCTTTCTTT; CDR3: CASSPRGGSTEAFF; V: TRBV5-5; length: 14; size: .; J: TRBJ1-1; D: .
DNA: TGTGCCAGCAGGGGCCTGGAGACCCAGTACTTC; CDR3: CASRGLETQYF; V: TRBV28; length: 11; size: .; J: TRBJ2-5; D: .
DNA: TGTGTCAGCAGCTTGCTAGCGGGAGTGGTCGGGGAGCTGTTTTTT; CDR3: CVSSLLAGVVGELFF; V: TRBV7-9; length: 15; size: .; J: TRBJ2-2; D: TRBD2
DNA: TGCAGCGCAGACAGGGGGCAGACCCACGAGACCCAGTACTTC; CDR3: CSADRGQTHETQYF; V: TRBV29-1; length: 14; size: .; J: TRBJ2-5; D: TRBD1
DNA: TGTGCCAGCAGTTCCGGGACAGGGTGGGGCTACACCTTC; CDR3: CASSSGTGWGYTF; V: TRBV7-2; length: 13; size: .; J: TRBJ1-2; D: TRBD1
DNA: TGCGCCAGCAGCCAGGGGATGACAGTTAATGAAAAACTGTTTTTT; CDR3: CASSQGMTVNEKLFF; V: TRBV4-3; length: 15; size: .; J: TRBJ1-4; D: .
DNA: TGTGCCAGCAGTTGGGACACCGTCCGGCCCCAGCATTTT; CDR3: CASSWDTVRPQHF; V: TRBV2; length: 13; size: .; J: TRBJ1-5; D: .
DNA: TGTGCCAGCAGTGCACTTGATAATTCACCCCTCCACTTT; CDR3: CASSALDNSPLHF; V: TRBV25-1; length: 13; size: .; J: TRBJ1-6; D: .
DNA: TGTGCCAGCAGTTTCTCCGGGACAGCACACCGTCCACTAGGAGCTTTCTTT; CDR3: CASSFSGTAHRPLGAFF; V: TRBV27; length: 17; size: .; J: TRBJ1-1; D: TRBD1
DNA: TGTGCCAGTAGTCCCTCGGGAGAAACCACTGAAGCTTTCTTT; CDR3: CASSPSGETTEAFF; V: TRBV19; length: 14; size: .; J: TRBJ1-1; D: .
DNA: TGTGCCAGCAGCCAAGCAGGGGCTCATAACATTCAGTACTTC; CDR3: CASSQAGAHNIQYF; V: TRBV3-1/TRBV3-2; length: 14; size: .; J: TRBJ2-4; D: .
DNA: TGCAGTGCTAGTAACCGGGACAGAGGCACAGATACGCAGTATTTT; CDR3: CSASNRDRGTDTQYF; V: TRBV20-1; length: 15; size: .; J: TRBJ2-3; D: TRBD1
DNA: TGTGCCAGCAGTCGTGACAGGGGGCGGCTTCCCGGGGAGCTGTTTTTT; CDR3: CASSRDRGRLPGELFF; V: TRBV5-6; length: 16; size: .; J: TRBJ2-2; D: TRBD1
DNA: TGCGCCAGCAGCTTGCAAAGACATAGGGACTCGAGTTACGAGCAGTACTTC; CDR3: CASSLQRHRDSSYEQYF; V: TRBV5-1; length: 17; size: .; J: TRBJ2-7; D: .
DNA: TGTGCCAGCAGCCGAAGGGGCGGATCCATGAACACTGAAGCTTTCTTT; CDR3: CASSRRGGSMNTEAFF; V: TRBV14; length: 16; size: .; J: TRBJ1-1; D: .
DNA: TGTGCCAGCAGGGTGGGCGGGACCAGAAGGGATGAGCAGTTCTTC; CDR3: CASRVGGTRRDEQFF; V: TRBV7-3; length: 15; size: .; J: TRBJ2-1; D: .
DNA: TGTGCCAGCACTCCGGGACTAGTCTACAATGAGCAGTTCTTC; CDR3: CASTPGLVYNEQFF; V: TRBV2; length: 14; size: .; J: TRBJ2-1; D: TRBD2
DNA: TGTGCCAGCAGTCGGGGGAGGCGAGATAATTCACCCCTCCACTTT; CDR3: CASSRGRRDNSPLHF; V: TRBV28; length: 15; size: .; J: TRBJ1-6; D: .
DNA: TGTGCCAGCAGCTCCCGAGGGAACGGTCTATCCGAGCAGTACTTC; CDR3: CASSSRGNGLSEQYF; V: TRBV11-2; length: 15; size: .; J: TRBJ2-7; D: .
DNA: TGTGCCAGCCGTCGACAGGGGGCTCTATACGAGCAGTACTTC; CDR3: CASRRQGALYEQYF; V: TRBV28; length: 14; size: .; J: TRBJ2-7; D: TRBD1
DNA: TGTGCCAGTAGTAACCCAGCGGGAGGGCAGAATGAGCAGTTCTTC; CDR3: CASSNPAGGQNEQFF; V: TRBV19; length: 15; size: .; J: TRBJ2-1; D: TRBD2
DNA: TGTGCCAGCAGCTCAATGTTAGAAAAGACCCAGTACTTC; CDR3: CASSSMLEKTQYF; V: TRBV7-2; length: 13; size: once; J: TRBJ2-5; D: .
DNA: TGTGCCAGCAGCTTGGAGACAGGGGGCACTCAGCCCCAGCATTTT; CDR3: CASSLETGGTQPQHF; V: TRBV11-2; length: 15; size: .; J: TRBJ1-5; D: TRBD1
DNA: TGTGCCAGCTCCTCAACAGGGTGGAATTCACCCCTCCACTTT; CDR3: CASSSTGWNSPLHF; V: TRBV6-6; length: 14; size: .; J: TRBJ1-6; D: .
DNA: TGTGCCAGTAGAGCATCAGCACAGAGGGGGACCGGGGAGCTGTTTTTT; CDR3: CASRASAQRGTGELFF; V: TRBV19; length: 16; size: .; J: TRBJ2-2; D: .
DNA: TGCGCCAGCAGCCAAGATTACGGAGGATGGAGCTCCTACGAGCAGTACTTC; CDR3: CASSQDYGGWSSYEQYF; V: TRBV4-3; length: 17; size: .; J: TRBJ2-7; D: .
DNA: TGTGCCACCAGTGCCACGGGACTAGCGGGAGTAGAGCAGTTCTTC; CDR3: CATSATGLAGVEQFF; V: TRBV24-1; length: 15; size: .; J: TRBJ2-1; D: TRBD2
DNA: TGTGCCAGCAGCATATCGCAGGGGAACACTGAAGCTTTCTTT; CDR3: CASSISQGNTEAFF; V: TRBV7-9; length: 14; size: .; J: TRBJ1-1; D: .
DNA: TGTGCCAGCAGCTTAGTGAGCTCCTACGAGCAGTACTTC; CDR3: CASSLVSSYEQYF; V: TRBV11-2; length: 13; size: .; J: TRBJ2-7; D: .
DNA: TGCGCCAGCAGCTTGGGTCGCCCTAGCGGACCGATCACAGATACGCAGTATTTT; CDR3: CASSLGRPSGPITDTQYF; V: TRBV5-1; length: 18; size: .; J: TRBJ2-3; D: TRBD2
DNA: TGTGCCAGCACCTCCGGGACAGGGGCTTTCTTT; CDR3: CASTSGTGAFF; V: TRBV12-3/TRBV12-4; length: 11; size: .; J: TRBJ1-1; D: TRBD1
DNA: TGTGCCAGCACGCGAGGGACAGGGCGCTCTGGGGCCAACGTCCTGACTTTC; CDR3: CASTRGTGRSGANVLTF; V: TRBV27; length: 17; size: .; J: TRBJ2-6; D: TRBD1
DNA: TGTGCCAGTAGAAATCTAGCGGGATCAGATACGCAGTATTTT; CDR3: CASRNLAGSDTQYF; V: TRBV19; length: 14; size: .; J: TRBJ2-3; D: TRBD2
DNA: TGTGCCAGCAGCTGGGGGGACTCGAGCTCCTATAATTCACCCCTCCACTTT; CDR3: CASSWGDSSSYNSPLHF; V: TRBV5-8; length: 17; size: .; J: TRBJ1-6; D: .
DNA: TGTGCCAGCAGCGTAGGCGGCACGACCACCGGGGAGCTGTTTTTT; CDR3: CASSVGGTTTGELFF; V: TRBV9; length: 15; size: .; J: TRBJ2-2; D: .
DNA: TGTGCCAGCAGCGCAGGCAGGGGGCTGGACTATGGCTACACCTTC; CDR3: CASSAGRGLDYGYTF; V: TRBV7-9; length: 15; size: .; J: TRBJ1-2; D: TRBD1
DNA: TGTGCCAGCAGCTTTGGGACTAGAGGGTTAAATGAGCAGTTCTTC; CDR3: CASSFGTRGLNEQFF; V: TRBV11-2; length: 15; size: .; J: TRBJ2-1; D: TRBD2
DNA: TGCGCCAGCAGTGCTAACCGATTCTATGGCTACACCTTC; CDR3: CASSANRFYGYTF; V: TRBV10-1; length: 13; size: .; J: TRBJ1-2; D: .
DNA: TGTGCCAGCAGTCTAACAGGGACGAGCTCCTACAATGAGCAGTTCTTC; CDR3: CASSLTGTSSYNEQFF; V: TRBV28; length: 16; size: .; J: TRBJ2-1; D: .
DNA: TGTGCCAGCAGCTTCCGCTCCGGGACTAGCGGGAGAGAATACAATGAGCAGTTCTTC; CDR3: CASSFRSGTSGREYNEQFF; V: TRBV21-1; length: 19; size: .; J: TRBJ2-1; D: .
DNA: TGTGCCAGCAGCTCCGAGGAGACCTACGAGCAGTACTTC; CDR3: CASSSEETYEQYF; V: TRBV5-4; length: 13; size: .; J: TRBJ2-7; D: .
DNA: TGTGCCATCAGCACAGATAACTATGGCTACACCTTC; CDR3: CAISTDNYGYTF; V: TRBV10-3; length: 12; size: once; J: TRBJ1-2; D: .